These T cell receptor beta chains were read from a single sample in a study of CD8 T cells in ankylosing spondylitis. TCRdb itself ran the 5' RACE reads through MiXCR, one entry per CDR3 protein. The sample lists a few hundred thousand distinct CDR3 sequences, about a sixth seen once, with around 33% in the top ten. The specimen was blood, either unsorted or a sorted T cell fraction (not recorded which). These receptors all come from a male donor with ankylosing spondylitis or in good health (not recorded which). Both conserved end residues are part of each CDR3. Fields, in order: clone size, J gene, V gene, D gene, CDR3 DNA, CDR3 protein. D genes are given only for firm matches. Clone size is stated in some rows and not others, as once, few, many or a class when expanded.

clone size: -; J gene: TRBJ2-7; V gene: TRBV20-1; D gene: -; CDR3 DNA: TGCAGTGCTCCCAACAGGGAGAACTACGAGCAGTACTTC; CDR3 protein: CSAPNRENYEQYF
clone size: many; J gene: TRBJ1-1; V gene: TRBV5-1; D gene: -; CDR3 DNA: TGCGCCAGCAGCTTGGTATCGGAGAACACTGAAGCTTTCTTT; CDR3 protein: CASSLVSENTEAFF
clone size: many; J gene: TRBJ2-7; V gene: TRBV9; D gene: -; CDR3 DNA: TGTGCCAGCAGCGCCGAGACAGAGTCCTACGAGCAGTACTTC; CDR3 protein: CASSAETESYEQYF
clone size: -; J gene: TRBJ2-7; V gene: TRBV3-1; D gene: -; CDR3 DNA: TGTGCCAGCAGCCAAGTGCAGCGGGTTTACGAGCAGTACTTC; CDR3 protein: CASSQVQRVYEQYF
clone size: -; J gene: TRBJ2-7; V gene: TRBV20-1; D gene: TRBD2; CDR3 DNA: TGCAGTGCTAGAGGGACGTACCCCGGGACTAGCGGTAACTGGTACGAGCAGTACTTC; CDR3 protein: CSARGTYPGTSGNWYEQYF
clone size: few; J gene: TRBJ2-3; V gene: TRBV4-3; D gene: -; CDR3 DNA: TGCGCCAGCAGCCAAGGGGATTGGGTTGATACGCAGTATTTT; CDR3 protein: CASSQGDWVDTQYF
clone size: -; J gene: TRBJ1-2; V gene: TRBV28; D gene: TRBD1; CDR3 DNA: TGTGCCATACAGGGGACGCCTAACTATGGCTACACCTTC; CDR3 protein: CAIQGTPNYGYTF
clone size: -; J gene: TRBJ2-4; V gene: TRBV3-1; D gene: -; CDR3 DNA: TGTGCCAGCAGCCATTCAGGGTCAGCCAAAAACATTCAGTACTTC; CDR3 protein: CASSHSGSAKNIQYF
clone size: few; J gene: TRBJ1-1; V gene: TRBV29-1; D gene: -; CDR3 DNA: TGCAGCGTTGAGGAGGGGACGGAGAACACTGAAGCTTTCTTT; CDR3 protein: CSVEEGTENTEAFF
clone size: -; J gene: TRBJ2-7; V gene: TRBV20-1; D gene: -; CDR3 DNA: TGCAGTGCTAGAGATCTCGCCAGGGGCGGTTACGAGCAGTACTTC; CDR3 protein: CSARDLARGGYEQYF
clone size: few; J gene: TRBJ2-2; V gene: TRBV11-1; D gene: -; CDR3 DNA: TGTGCCAGCAGCTTTGACACCGGGACCGGGGAGCTGTTTTTT; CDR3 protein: CASSFDTGTGELFF
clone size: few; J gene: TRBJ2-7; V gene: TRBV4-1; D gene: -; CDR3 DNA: TGCGCCAGCAGCCAGGGGGGACTCGAGCAGTACTTC; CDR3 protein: CASSQGGLEQYF
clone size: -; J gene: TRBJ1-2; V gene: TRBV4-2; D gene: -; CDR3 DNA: TGTGCCAGCAGCCAAGACTCGACGGGCTACACCTTC; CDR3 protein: CASSQDSTGYTF
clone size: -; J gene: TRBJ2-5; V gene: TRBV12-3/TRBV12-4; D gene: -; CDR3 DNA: TGTGCCAGCAGTTTGGGCGAAACCTTGGGGCCCCAAGAGACCCAGTACTTC; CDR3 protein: CASSLGETLGPQETQYF
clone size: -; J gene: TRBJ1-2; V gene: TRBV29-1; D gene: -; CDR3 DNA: TGCAGCGTCCGCGACGACACCTATGGCTACACCTTC; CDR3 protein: CSVRDDTYGYTF
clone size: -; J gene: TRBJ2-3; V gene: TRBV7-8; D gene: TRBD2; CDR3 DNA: TGTGCCAGCAGCCGACTAACTAGCGGGAGCACAGATACGCAGTATTTT; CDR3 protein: CASSRLTSGSTDTQYF
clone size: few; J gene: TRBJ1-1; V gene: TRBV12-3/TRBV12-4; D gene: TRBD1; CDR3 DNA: TGTGCCAGCAACACAGGGGCTGGGAACACTGAAGCTTTCTTT; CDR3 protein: CASNTGAGNTEAFF
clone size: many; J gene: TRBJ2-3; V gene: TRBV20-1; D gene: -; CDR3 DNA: TGCAGTGCTAGGGCTACTAGCGGGAGCGACAGGGGGCCAGATACGCAGTATTTT; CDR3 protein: CSARATSGSDRGPDTQYF
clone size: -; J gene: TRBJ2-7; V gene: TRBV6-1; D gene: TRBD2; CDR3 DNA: TGTGCCAGCAGCCTGGATAGCGGGCCATCCTACGAGCAGTACTTC; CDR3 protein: CASSLDSGPSYEQYF
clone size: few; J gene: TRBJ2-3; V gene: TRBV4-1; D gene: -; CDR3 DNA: TGCGCCAGCAGCCAAATGCATAGCACTTACACAGATACGCAGTATTTT; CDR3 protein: CASSQMHSTYTDTQYF
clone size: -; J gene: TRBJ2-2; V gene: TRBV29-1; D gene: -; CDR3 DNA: -; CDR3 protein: CSVVVGPGQETNTGELFFF
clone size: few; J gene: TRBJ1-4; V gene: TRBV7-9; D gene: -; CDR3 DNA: TGTGCCAGCAGCCCCCAGGGCGGCAGTGAAAAACTGTTTTTT; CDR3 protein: CASSPQGGSEKLFF
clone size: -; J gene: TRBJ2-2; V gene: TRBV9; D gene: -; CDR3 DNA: TGTGCCAGCAGCGACCCTCTGGGGGCTGACACCGGGGAGCTGTTTTTT; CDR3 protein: CASSDPLGADTGELFF
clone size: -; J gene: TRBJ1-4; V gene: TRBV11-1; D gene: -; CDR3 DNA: TGTGCCAGCAGCTTTTACCGGGACGAGAATGAAAAACTGTTTTTT; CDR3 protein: CASSFYRDENEKLFF
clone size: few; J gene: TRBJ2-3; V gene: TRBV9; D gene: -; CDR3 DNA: TGTGCCAGCAGTCGGGAGAGTACGCAGTATTTT; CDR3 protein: CASSRESTQYF
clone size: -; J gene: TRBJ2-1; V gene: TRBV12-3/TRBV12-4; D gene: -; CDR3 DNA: TGTGCCAGCAGTTTAGGGGCCGAGACCTACAATGAGCAGTTCTTC; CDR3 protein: CASSLGAETYNEQFF
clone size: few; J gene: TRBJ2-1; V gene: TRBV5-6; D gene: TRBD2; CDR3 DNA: TGTGCCAGCAGCCCTGGTAGCGGGATCTACAATGAGCAGTTCTTC; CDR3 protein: CASSPGSGIYNEQFF
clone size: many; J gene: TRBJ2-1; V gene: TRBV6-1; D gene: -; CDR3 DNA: TGTGCCAGCAGCTCCCCCGGTGGTAGCGGCTCCTACAATGAGCAGTTCTTC; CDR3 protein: CASSSPGGSGSYNEQFF
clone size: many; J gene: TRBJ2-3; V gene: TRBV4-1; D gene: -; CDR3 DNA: TGCGCCAGCAGCCAAGAGTCTATAAACAAAGATACGCAGTATTTT; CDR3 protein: CASSQESINKDTQYF
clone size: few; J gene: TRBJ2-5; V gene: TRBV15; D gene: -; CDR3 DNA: TGTGCCACCAGCAGAGCTTGGGGGCAAGAGACCCAGTACTTC; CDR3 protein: CATSRAWGQETQYF
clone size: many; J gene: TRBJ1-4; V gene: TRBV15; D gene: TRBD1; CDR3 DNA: TGTGCCACCAGCAGAGAGCCGACAGGGAGTGCAACTAATGAAAAACTGTTTTTT; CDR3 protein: CATSREPTGSATNEKLFF
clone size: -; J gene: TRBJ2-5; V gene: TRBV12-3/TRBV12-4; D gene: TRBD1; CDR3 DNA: TGTGCCAGCAGTTTTCGACAGGGAGAAGAGACCCAGTACTTC; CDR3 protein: CASSFRQGEETQYF
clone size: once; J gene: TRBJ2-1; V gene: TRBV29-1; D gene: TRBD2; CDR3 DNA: TGCAGCGTTGAAGATTGGGAGGCTAGCGGTAGCTCCTACAATGAGCAGTTCTTC; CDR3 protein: CSVEDWEASGSSYNEQFF
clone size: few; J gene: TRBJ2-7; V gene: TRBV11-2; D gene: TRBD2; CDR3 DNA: TGTGCCAGCAGCCCCTCACTAGCGGGGGACTACGAGCAGTACTTC; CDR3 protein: CASSPSLAGDYEQYF
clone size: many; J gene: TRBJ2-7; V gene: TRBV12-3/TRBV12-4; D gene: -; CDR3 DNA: TGTGCCAGCAGTTTATGGGCAGGCCGTACCTCCTACGAGCAGTACTTC; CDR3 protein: CASSLWAGRTSYEQYF
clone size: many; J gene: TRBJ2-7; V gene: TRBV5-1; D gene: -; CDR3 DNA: TGCGCCAGCAGCTTGGATGGGGACTCCTACGAGCAGTACTTC; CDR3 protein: CASSLDGDSYEQYF
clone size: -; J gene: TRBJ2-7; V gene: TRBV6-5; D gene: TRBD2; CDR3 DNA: TGTGCCAGCAGTCTACGGACTAGCGCGACCTACGAGCAGTACTTC; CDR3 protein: CASSLRTSATYEQYF
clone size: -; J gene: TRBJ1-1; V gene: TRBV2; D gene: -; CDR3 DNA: TGTGCCAGCGTTGCTATGAACACTGAAGCTTTCTTT; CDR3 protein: CASVAMNTEAFF
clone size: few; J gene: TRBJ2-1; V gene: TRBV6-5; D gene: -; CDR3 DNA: TGTGCCAGCAGTTACTCATCGGGTGTGCCCATCAATGAGCAGTTCTTC; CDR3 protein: CASSYSSGVPINEQFF
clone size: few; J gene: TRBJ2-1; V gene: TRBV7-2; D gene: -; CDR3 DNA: TGTGCCAGCAGCTTCCTAGCGAATCCCCATGAGCAGTTCTTC; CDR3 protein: CASSFLANPHEQFF
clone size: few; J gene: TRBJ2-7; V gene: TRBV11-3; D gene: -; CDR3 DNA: TGTGCCAGCAGCAAAGTGGTACGGGGACACGAGCAGTACTTC; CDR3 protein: CASSKVVRGHEQYF
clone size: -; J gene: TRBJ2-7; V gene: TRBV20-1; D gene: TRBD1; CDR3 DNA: TGCAGTGCCCGACCTTCCTTAGGGGACAGGGTCATTCACGAGCAGTACTTC; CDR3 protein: CSARPSLGDRVIHEQYF
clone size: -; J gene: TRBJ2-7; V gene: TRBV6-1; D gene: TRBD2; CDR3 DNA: TGTGCCAGCAGCCCACAGGGGCAGGCGGCTAGCGGGACTCCCTACGAGCAGTACTTC; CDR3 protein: CASSPQGQAASGTPYEQYF
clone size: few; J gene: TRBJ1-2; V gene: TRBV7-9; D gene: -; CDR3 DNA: TGTGCCAGCAGATCTATCCTGGCAGGGGCGACAGACTATGGCTACACCTTC; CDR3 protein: CASRSILAGATDYGYTF
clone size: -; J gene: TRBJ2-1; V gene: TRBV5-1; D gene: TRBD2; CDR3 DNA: TGCGCCAGCAGCTTGGGAACCAGCGGGAGGGCCCGGTACAATGAGCAGTTCTTC; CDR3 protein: CASSLGTSGRARYNEQFF
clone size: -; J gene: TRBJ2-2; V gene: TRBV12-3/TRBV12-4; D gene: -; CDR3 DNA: TGTGCCAGCAGTTTATGGGGCGAGACCGGGGAGCTGTTTTTT; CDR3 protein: CASSLWGETGELFF
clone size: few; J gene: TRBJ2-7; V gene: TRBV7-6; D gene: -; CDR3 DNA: TGTGCCAGCAGCTTCGGGGGATCAGGGAGCTACGAGCAGTACTTC; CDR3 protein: CASSFGGSGSYEQYF
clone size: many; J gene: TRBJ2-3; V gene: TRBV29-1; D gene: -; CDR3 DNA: TGCAGCGTTGAGGGCGATACGCAGTATTTT; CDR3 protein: CSVEGDTQYF
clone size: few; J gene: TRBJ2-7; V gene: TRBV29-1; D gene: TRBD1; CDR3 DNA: TGCAGCGCCAAGGGACAGGACCGCTACGAGCAGTACTTC; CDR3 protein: CSAKGQDRYEQYF
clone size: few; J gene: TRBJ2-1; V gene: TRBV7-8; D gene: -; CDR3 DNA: TGTGCCAGCAGCTCCCAGGTGGGGCCCAATGAGCAGTTCTTC; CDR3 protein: CASSSQVGPNEQFF